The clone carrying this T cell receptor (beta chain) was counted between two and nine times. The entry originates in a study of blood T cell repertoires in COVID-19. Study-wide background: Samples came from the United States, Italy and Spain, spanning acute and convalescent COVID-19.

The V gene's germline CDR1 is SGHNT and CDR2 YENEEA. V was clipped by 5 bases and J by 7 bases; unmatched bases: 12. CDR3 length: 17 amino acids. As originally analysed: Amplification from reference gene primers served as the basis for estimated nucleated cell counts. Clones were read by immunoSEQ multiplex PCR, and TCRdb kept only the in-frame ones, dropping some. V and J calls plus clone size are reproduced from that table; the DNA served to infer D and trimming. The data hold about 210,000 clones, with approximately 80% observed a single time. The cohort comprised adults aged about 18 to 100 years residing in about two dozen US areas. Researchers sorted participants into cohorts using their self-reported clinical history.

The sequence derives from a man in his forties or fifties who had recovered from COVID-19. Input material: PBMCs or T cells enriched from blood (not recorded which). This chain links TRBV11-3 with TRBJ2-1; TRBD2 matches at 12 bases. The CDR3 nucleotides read TGTGCCAGCAGCCCCGGAACTAGCGGGGGGCGTCAGAATGAGCAGTTCTTC. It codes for CASSPGTSGGRQNEQFF.